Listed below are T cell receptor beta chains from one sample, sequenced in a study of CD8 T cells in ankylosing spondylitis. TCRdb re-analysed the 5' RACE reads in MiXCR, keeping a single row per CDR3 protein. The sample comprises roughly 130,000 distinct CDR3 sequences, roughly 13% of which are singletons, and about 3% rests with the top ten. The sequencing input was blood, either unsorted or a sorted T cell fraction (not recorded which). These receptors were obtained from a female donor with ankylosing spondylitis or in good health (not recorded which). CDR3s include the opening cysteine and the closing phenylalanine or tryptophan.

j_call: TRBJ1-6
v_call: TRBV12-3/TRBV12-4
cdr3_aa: CASSRGQDNSPLHF

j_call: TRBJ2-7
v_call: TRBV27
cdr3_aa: CASSFHGQANYEQYF

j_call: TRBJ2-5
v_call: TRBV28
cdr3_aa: CASSTSGQGKGTQYF

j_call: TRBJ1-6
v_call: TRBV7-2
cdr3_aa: CASSLNGARSPLHF

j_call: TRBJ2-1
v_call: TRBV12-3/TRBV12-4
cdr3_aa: CASSPSPTAASYNEQFF

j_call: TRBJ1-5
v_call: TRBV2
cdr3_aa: CASSPPGDRNQPQHF

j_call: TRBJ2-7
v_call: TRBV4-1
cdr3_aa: CASSQEIAGVYEQYF

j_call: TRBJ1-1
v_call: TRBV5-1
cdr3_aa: CASIDLTGIGGTEAFF

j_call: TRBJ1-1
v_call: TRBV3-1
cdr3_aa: CASSVQGADTEAFF

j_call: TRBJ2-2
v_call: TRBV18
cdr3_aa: CASSPPSGGVTGELFF

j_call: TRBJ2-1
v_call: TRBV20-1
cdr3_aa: CSARAAPLSSYNEQFF

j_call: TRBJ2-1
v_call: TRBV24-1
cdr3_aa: CATSVAEQFF

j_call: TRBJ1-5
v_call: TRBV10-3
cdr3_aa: CAISRDRDGQPQHF

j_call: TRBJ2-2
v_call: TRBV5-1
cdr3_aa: CASSLETGELFF

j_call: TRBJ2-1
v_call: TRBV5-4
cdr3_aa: CASSPGSEQFF

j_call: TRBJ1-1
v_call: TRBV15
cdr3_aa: CATSRAGGHTMNTEAFF

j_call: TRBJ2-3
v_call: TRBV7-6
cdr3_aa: CASSHFEAVTDTQYF

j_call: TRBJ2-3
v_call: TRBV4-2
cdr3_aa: CASSQEALAGRTDTQYF

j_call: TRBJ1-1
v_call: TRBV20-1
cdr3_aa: CSARETTDREAFF

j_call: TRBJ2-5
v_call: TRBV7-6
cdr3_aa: CASSSGIWGQETQYF

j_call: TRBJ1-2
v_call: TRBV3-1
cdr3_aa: CASSPRGGSPYGYTF

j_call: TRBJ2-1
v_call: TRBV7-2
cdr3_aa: CASSSVPSNEQFF

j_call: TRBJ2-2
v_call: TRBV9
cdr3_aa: CASSVEGRPFTGELFF

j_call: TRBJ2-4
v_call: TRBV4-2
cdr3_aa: CASSQDWASRDIQYF

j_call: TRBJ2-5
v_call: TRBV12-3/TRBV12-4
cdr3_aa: CASSLVLGLETQYF

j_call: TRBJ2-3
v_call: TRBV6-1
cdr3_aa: CASSDPTGVYTQYF

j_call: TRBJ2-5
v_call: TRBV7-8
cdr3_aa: CASRRTGLVKETQYF

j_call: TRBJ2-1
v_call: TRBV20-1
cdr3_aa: CSASRPFGGVSYNEQFF

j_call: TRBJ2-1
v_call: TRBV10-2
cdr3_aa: CASSDGSSGRVHEQFF